The T cell receptor (beta chain) under discussion was sequenced for a study of STAT5B mutations in CD4+ large granular lymphocyte leukemia. This was a survey-level run. Method: immunoSEQ multiplex PCR; TCRdb's copy keeps in-frame clones and lacks some. This table holds under 35,000 clones, about four fifths found once. Study-wide results and limits: Compared with healthy controls (2/35), patient top clones favored TRBV06 (8/27). Main leukemic clonotypes were patient-specific, but more than 20% appeared at low frequency elsewhere.

There are 12 residues in the CDR3. Per the germline V gene, CDR1 is ENHRY and CDR2 is SYGVKD. Between the trimmed V and J ends, which lost 10 bases and 8 bases, there was a span of 15 bases. Controls came from buffy coats of healthy blood donors. Points on this clone: What it recognizes is unknown.

V usage is TRBV10-3 and J usage is TRBJ1-3; no firm D call. The sequence was obtained from a human donor in good health. The specimen sequenced was CD4+ T cells from blood buffy coats. CDR3 bases: TGTGCCACCACTCAAGAGAGAGACACCATATATTTT. Its translation is CATTQERDTIYF.